The rows below give T cell receptor beta chains drawn from one sample of a study of blood T cell repertoires in COVID-19. Some clones are missing from TCRdb's copy, which holds only in-frame ones; the method was immunoSEQ multiplex PCR. The repertoire holds some 200,000 clones, with around 90% as singletons. Sequenced material: PBMCs or T cells enriched from blood (not recorded which). The receptors were sampled from a woman in her late teens or twenties who had recovered from COVID-19. Both conserved end residues are part of each CDR3. D genes are given only for firm matches. Clone sizes are given selectively: once, few, many, or a class where the clone is expanded.

J gene	clone size	D gene	V gene	CDR3 DNA	CDR3 protein
TRBJ2-2	NA	NA	TRBV2	TGTGCCAGCAGTGAACAGGCCGGGGAGCTGTTTTTT	CASSEQAGELFF
TRBJ2-5	NA	NA	TRBV28	TGTGCCAGCAGTTTCGGGGAGACCCAGTACTTC	CASSFGETQYF
TRBJ1-1	NA	NA	TRBV19	TGTGCCAGTAGCACCCCTTACAGTTCCTCCGGGAACACTGAAGCTTTCTTT	CASSTPYSSSGNTEAFF
TRBJ1-3	NA	TRBD1	TRBV2	TGTGCCAGCAGTGCCAGGGGACAGGGGGCAGTCATTGGAAACACCATATATTTT	CASSARGQGAVIGNTIYF
TRBJ1-2	NA	TRBD1	TRBV5-1	TGCGCCAGCAGCTTTGGACAGGCTTTTAACTATGGCTACACCTTC	CASSFGQAFNYGYTF
TRBJ2-5	NA	TRBD2	TRBV5-4	TGTGCCAGCAGCTTGGGTTCTCTAGCGGGGCCCCAAGAGACCCAGTACTTC	CASSLGSLAGPQETQYF
TRBJ2-3	NA	TRBD2	TRBV6-5	TGTGCCACCCATGGGGGAGCGGGGGGAACAGATACGCAGTATTTT	CATHGGAGGTDTQYF
TRBJ2-7	NA	TRBD2	TRBV3-1/TRBV3-2	TGTGCCAGCAGCCAAGGGATTGGGGGCGGGGGGTATTTCGCCGCCGAGCAGTACTTC	CASSQGIGGGGYFAAEQYF
TRBJ2-1	NA	NA	TRBV19	TGTGCCAGTAGTATGGGACTTCCCGTACAGCGCGATGAGCAGTTCTTC	CASSMGLPVQRDEQFF
TRBJ2-1	NA	TRBD1	TRBV18	TGTGCCAGCTCATCCGGACTAACGGGACAGGGGATCAATGAGCAGTTCTTC	CASSSGLTGQGINEQFF
TRBJ2-1	NA	TRBD2	TRBV5-1	TGCGCCAGCAGCCCGGCGGTGGCGGGGGGGTACAATGAGCAGTTCTTC	CASSPAVAGGYNEQFF
TRBJ1-1	NA	NA	TRBV2	TGTGCCAGCAGTGTTTTACTCTCGAACACTGAAGCTTTCTTT	CASSVLLSNTEAFF
TRBJ2-7	NA	TRBD1	TRBV6-5	TGTGCCAGCAGTTACAGGCGGACAGGGGGGTACGAGCAGTACTTC	CASSYRRTGGYEQYF
TRBJ2-7	NA	NA	TRBV6-5	TGTGCCAGCAGTTACCAGCAGGGGTACGAGCAGTACTTC	CASSYQQGYEQYF
TRBJ2-1	NA	TRBD2	TRBV7-6	TGTGCCAGCAGCTTAAACAAGCGGGGGGGCCGTATTTATGGTTCCAATGAGCAGTTCTTC	CASSLNKRGGRIYGSNEQFF
TRBJ2-3	NA	TRBD1	TRBV30	TGTGCCTGGAGCGTCTACCCCAGGGGGTTGAGCACAGATACGCAGTATTTT	CAWSVYPRGLSTDTQYF
TRBJ2-1	NA	TRBD2	TRBV4-1	TGCGCCAGCAGCCAAGATCCCCGAACTAGCGTCTATGAGCAGTTCTTC	CASSQDPRTSVYEQFF
TRBJ1-1	NA	NA	TRBV29-1	TGCAGCGCCCCCCTACAGGGAAACACTGAAGCTTTCTTT	CSAPLQGNTEAFF
TRBJ2-1	NA	NA	TRBV11-2	TGTGCCAGCAGTGCCAGGGGAATTTGGAATTATGAGCAGTTCTTC	CASSARGIWNYEQFF
TRBJ2-1	NA	NA	TRBV18	TGTGCCAGCTCACCGGGTTCTAGCCCATACAATGAGCAGTTCTTC	CASSPGSSPYNEQFF
TRBJ1-6	NA	NA	TRBV6-1	TGTGCCAGCAGTGAAGTAACCGCCGGGGATTCACCCCTCCACTTT	CASSEVTAGDSPLHF
TRBJ1-1	NA	NA	TRBV5-5	TGTGCCAGCAGCTTACAGGGTGACACTGAAGCTTTCTTT	CASSLQGDTEAFF
TRBJ1-2	NA	NA	TRBV27	TGTGCCAGCAGTCTTGGGTTGGGGAGATATGGCTACACCTTC	CASSLGLGRYGYTF
TRBJ1-5	NA	NA	TRBV7-8	TGTGCCAGCAGCCCCGGCTCTAGACAGAGCAATCAGCCCCAGCATTTT	CASSPGSRQSNQPQHF
TRBJ1-1	once	TRBD1	TRBV28	TGTGCCAGCAGCCCTTGGGGTGACAGGGGCAACACTGAAGCTTTCTTT	CASSPWGDRGNTEAFF
TRBJ2-5	once	NA	TRBV18	TGTGCCAGCTCAGTGGGCCAACAAGAGACCCAGTACTTC	CASSVGQQETQYF
TRBJ1-1	NA	NA	TRBV12-3/TRBV12-4	TGTGCCAGCACCAGGAACTTGAACACTGAAGCTTTCTTT	CASTRNLNTEAFF
TRBJ2-3	NA	NA	TRBV28	TGTGCCAGCAGTATAGCGGAGCGCACAGATACGCAGTATTTT	CASSIAERTDTQYF
TRBJ1-4	NA	NA	TRBV4-1	TGCGCCAGCAGCCAGGGCAACAGGGTGAGGGATGAAAAACTGTTTTTT	CASSQGNRVRDEKLFF
TRBJ2-2	NA	TRBD1	TRBV9	TGTGCCAGCAGGAAGGCGGGACAGGGATCAACCGGGGAGCTGTTTTTT	CASRKAGQGSTGELFF
TRBJ1-1	NA	TRBD1	TRBV9	TGTGCCAGCAGCTTGACAGGGGTAACTGAAGCTTTCTTT	CASSLTGVTEAFF
TRBJ1-5	NA	NA	TRBV7-8	TGTGCCAGCAGCTTAGAAGGAAGGTTGCGGGGGGGACAGCCCCAGCATTTT	CASSLEGRLRGGQPQHF